Shown below are 3 T cell receptor beta chains from a single sample sequenced in a study of blood T cell repertoires in COVID-19. Method: immunoSEQ multiplex PCR; TCRdb's copy keeps in-frame clones and lacks some. The sample holds around 400,000 clones, approximately 91% seen once. The sequenced material came from PBMCs or T cells enriched from blood (not recorded which). These receptors were collected from a middle-aged woman who had been exposed to COVID-19.

J is TRBJ2-1 and V is TRBV24-1, with 7 bases lining up with TRBD1. The CDR3 length is 16 residues. Looked up from germline, CDR1 is KGHDR and CDR2 is SFDVKD. With V trimmed by 4 bases and J by 3 bases, 8 bases remained unmatched. The CDR3 here is CATSDPGQDFYNEQFF. The CDR3 region has the DNA TGTGCCACCAGTGACCCCGGACAGGATTTCTACAATGAGCAGTTCTTC.

The V and J genes are TRBV29-1 and TRBJ1-2, with D hard to call. The CDR3 length is 14 residues. Germline assignment: CDR1 SQVTM and CDR2 ANQGSEA. Trimming took 2 bases from V and 2 from J, leaving 12 bases between them. CDR3 sequence (DNA): TGCAGCGTTGAACGGGGAGCTTTGAACTATGGCTACACCTTC. This translates into CSVERGALNYGYTF.

The chain joins TRBV5-3 to TRBJ1-2, with D maybe TRBD1 (5 bases). TRBV5-3 is known as an ORF, though its function is uncertain. The CDR3 has 14 residues. V lost 2 bases and J lost 2, with 10 bases in between. The CDR3 region has the DNA TGTGCCAGAAGCTTTTACAGGAAGAACTATGGCTACACCTTC. It is translated as CARSFYRKNYGYTF.